The present entry profiles one T cell receptor (beta chain) with its context. The target of this receptor is not known. There are no base qualities to consult, and no much larger clone falls within one base. The sample is drawn from a study of PD-L1 blockade in urothelial cancer (dated by TCRdb to 2016 to 2017). With regard to the full study: Every patient began therapy at some point between 2014 and 2015 and was given atezolizumab 1,200 mg intravenously every 3 weeks. About 90% of the roughly 29 patients were identified as males with urothelial cancer of bladder origin, and a prior smoking history was reported by 18 of 29 patients. In the same patients, pretreatment tumors underwent whole exome sequencing and RNA sequencing in addition to TCR sequencing. Blood samples were analyzed at two time points: 3 weeks after treatment start (second dose) and 6 weeks after treatment start. Some 30 patients had pretreatment blood TCR-seq, roughly 24 had at least one posttreatment blood collection, and roughly 24 had tumor TCR-seq. The study was an exploratory multi-omic analysis of somatic, immune and clinical correlates of response to PD-L1 blockade with atezolizumab in urothelial cancer. Durable clinical benefit was defined as progression-free survival longer than 6 months, and TCR features were also tested against progression-free and overall survival. Durable clinical benefit was achieved by nine patients and was not achieved by 20 patients. TCR sequencing covered pretreatment tumor samples and matched, serially collected peripheral blood taken before and after atezolizumab treatment. Patients had an ECOG performance status of 0 or 1 and had received between 0 and 3 prior chemotherapy regimens. A median of roughly 140,000 T cells and just over 80,000 unique TCRs was obtained from blood samples, and a median clonality of roughly 0.08 was observed. General findings and caveats noted by the study authors: Because the sample size was small (n of about 30) and many exploratory analyses were performed, the results are intended to be hypothesis-generating. At 3 weeks after the start of treatment, tumor-associated TCR clones in peripheral blood had expanded more in patients with durable benefit (n of about 20, p = 0.022). A pretreatment peripheral blood TCR clonality below the median was linked to improved progression-free and overall survival.

The cohort comprised 29 patients with locally advanced or metastatic urothelial carcinoma treated at Memorial Sloan Kettering on a trial protocol. Peripheral blood mononuclear cells were collected from each patient pretreatment and during treatment, giving between 1 and 8 total time points per patient. The Qiagen DNeasy Blood extraction kit was used to purify genomic DNA from total PBMCs and tumor samples. Collected pretreatment and during treatment, PBMCs were isolated and stored as previously described. The germline V gene specifies MGHRA as CDR1 and YSYEKL as CDR2. The CDR3 contains 18 residues, cysteine and phenylalanine counted. Only the CDR3 part of the read is kept: 54 bases, read in frame from the first base. V has 3 bases trimmed and J has 4 bases trimmed; junction bases matching no gene number 10. To estimate absolute template abundance from read counts, synthetic TCR analog templates were spiked into each PCR. Using the immunoSEQ assay, TCRbeta CDR3 regions were amplified from genomic DNA with bias-controlled V and J gene primers. Sequencing of rearranged TCRbeta segments was done at approximately 20X coverage. On the authors' methods: Sequencing errors were corrected by clustering and CDR3s were annotated against IMGT to assign V, D and J genes. Downstream analyses used only productive TCRbeta rearrangements and left out out-of-frame or stop-codon sequences. To compute clonality, Shannon entropy was normalized by the log of the number of unique productive sequences and then subtracted from one. Fisher's exact test with Benjamini-Hochberg correction, using a cutoff of adjusted p below 0.01, was how clones that differed between time points or between blood and tumor were identified. TCRdb holds this immuneACCESS table with in-frame rearrangements only. Some clones are missing; in checked studies, unresolved V genes explain under half, and the rest has no known cause. Clonal size and the V and J genes are those of that table, whereas D and trimming came from the DNA. The sample records about 43,000 clones, around 90% of which are singletons. 13% to 15% of the sample is in the top ten clones.

The starting material was PBMCs, obtained around atezolizumab (anti-PD-L1) treatment. This receptor chain uses TRBV4-1 and TRBJ2-2; TRBD2 agrees with 11 junctional bases. The origin of this receptor is a woman aged 55-70 years with urothelial cancer. The nucleotides are TGCGCCAGCAGCCAGAGGAGATCTAGCGGGGGGATCACCGGGGAGCTGTTTTTT. Its coded protein is CASSQRRSSGGITGELFF.